These 12 T cell receptor beta chains originate from one sample sequenced in a study of patients and donors after allogeneic stem cell transplantation. TCRdb independently ran MiXCR on the RT-PCR reads; one entry per CDR3 protein. The table includes approximately 98,000 distinct CDR3 sequences, 35% detected once. The sample was blood, either unsorted or a sorted T cell fraction (not recorded which). These receptors originate from a human donor who was either an allogeneic HSCT recipient or a stem cell or donor lymphocyte infusion donor (not recorded which). It is not recorded whose cells these are; they may come from a transplant donor.

V gene TRBV12-3 or TRBV12-4 combines with J gene TRBJ2-5; tentatively, D is TRBD1 or TRBD2 (5 bases each). The CDR3 is made up of 13 amino acids. Trimming left V 5 bases short and J 6 bases short, with 13 bases between. This CDR3 is CASSGTGAQTQYF. In nucleotides, the CDR3 is TGTGCCAGCAGTGGTACCGGGGCTCAGACCCAGTACTTC.

This chain links TRBV7-8 with TRBJ2-5; no definite D call. The V and J ends lost 5 bases and 5 bases respectively, with 12 bases between them. The CDR3 extends over 13 amino acids. CDR1 is SGHVS, CDR2 FQNEAQ, per germline. CDR3 sequence reads: CASSPSQWETQYF. In DNA, the CDR3 is TGTGCCAGCAGCCCCTCCCAGTGGGAGACCCAGTACTTC.

The chain couples TRBV6-2 or TRBV6-3 to TRBJ1-2, with D unclear. The germline V gene encodes CDR1 MNHEY and CDR2 SVGEGT. V was shortened by 9 bases and J by 6 bases, with 20 bases between the two germline ends. The CDR3 spans 14 residues. The CDR3 here is CARHRTEAWNGYTF. The CDR3 coding sequence is TGTGCCAGGCACAGAACGGAAGCTTGGAATGGCTACACCTTC.

V usage is TRBV7-9 and J usage is TRBJ2-1; 10 bases map to TRBD2. The CDR3 spans 14 residues. CDR1 and CDR2 (germline): SEHNR, FQNEAQ (reference sequence). The V and J ends lost 10 bases and 6 bases, in that order; junction bases with no gene match: 9. CDR3 protein: CATSSGRAFNEQFF. For the CDR3, the DNA is TGTGCCACCTCGAGCGGGAGGGCCTTCAATGAGCAGTTCTTC.

The genes are TRBV27 and TRBJ2-2; possibly TRBD2 for D (6 bases). The V end lost 6 bases, the J end lost 1 base, and 12 bases lay between the germline ends. Looked up from germline, CDR1 is MNHEY and CDR2 is SMNVEV (reference sequence). CDR3 length: 15 residues. CDR3 in DNA: TGTGCCAGCAGATCTGCGGGATGGAACACCGGGGAGCTGTTTTTT. Translated: CASRSAGWNTGELFF.

The chain uses TRBV27 and TRBJ1-1; 8 bases agree with TRBD1. The V gene end was trimmed by 6 bases and the J gene end by 2 bases; junction bases not matched to a gene: 8. The CDR3 totals 15 residues. Germline CDR1 is MNHEY and CDR2 is SMNVEV (reference sequence). The chain's CDR3 is CASSPTRGLNTEAFF. CDR3 sequence (DNA): TGTGCCAGCAGCCCAACCAGGGGGCTAAACACTGAAGCTTTCTTT.

This chain links TRBV12-5 with TRBJ2-3; tentative D call: TRBD2 (7 bases). This CDR3 contains 17 residues. Germline CDR1 is LGHNT and CDR2 is FRNRAP. Trimming shortened V by 0 bases and J by 2 bases, and 15 bases separated the two germline ends. CDR3 DNA sequence: TGTGCTAGTGGTTTGGTAAGGGGGGGACTCAACACAGATACGCAGTATTTT. Protein sequence: CASGLVRGGLNTDTQYF.

The chain combines TRBV20-1 with TRBJ2-7; no reliable D call. The CDR3 contains 12 residues. V was pared by 3 bases and J by 2 bases, with 8 bases between. CDR1 is DFQATT, CDR2 SNEGSKA, per germline (reference sequence). The CDR3 DNA reads as TGCAGTGCTAGCGGGCCCGCCTACGAGCAGTACTTC. Translating gives CSASGPAYEQYF.

The chain links TRBV29-1 to TRBJ2-7; D remains ambiguous. This CDR3 has 12 amino acids. Germline V gene lookup returns CDR1 SQVTM and CDR2 ANQGSEA. V gave up 3 bases and J gave up 2 bases, with 8 bases separating them. The CDR3 region is CSVESQTYEQYF. Here the CDR3 DNA reads TGCAGCGTTGAGTCTCAGACCTACGAGCAGTACTTC.

J is TRBJ2-6 and V is TRBV20-1; D perhaps matches TRBD1 (5 bases). The V and J ends lost 3 bases and 2 bases respectively, with 11 bases between them. This CDR3 region has 15 residues. Germline V CDR1 and CDR2: DFQATT, SNEGSKA (reference sequence). CDR3 sequence: CSASLGATGANVLTF. The CDR3 nucleotides read TGCAGTGCTAGTCTAGGGGCGACTGGGGCCAACGTCCTGACTTTC.

The rearrangement joins TRBV7-9 to TRBJ2-1; tentative D call: TRBD1 (5 bases). The V end lost 4 bases, the J end lost 2 bases, and 9 bases lay between the germline ends. The CDR3 is 14 amino acids. The germline gives CDR1 SEHNR, CDR2 FQNEAQ (reference sequence). The CDR3 loop reads CASSSWTPYNEQFF. CDR3 DNA sequence: TGTGCCAGCAGCTCTTGGACACCCTACAATGAGCAGTTCTTC.

The genes are TRBV9 and TRBJ2-5, with 12 nucleotides matching TRBD2. V lost 4 bases and J lost 4; bases outside the gene matches: 2. The CDR3 loop spans 14 amino acids. Germline lookup yields CDR1 SGDLS and CDR2 YYNGEE. The CDR3 protein is CASSSGLAGETQYF. The CDR3 DNA follows: TGTGCCAGCAGCTCGGGACTAGCGGGAGAGACCCAGTACTTC.